This TCR beta chain was captured by sequencing in a study of blood T cell repertoires in COVID-19. Per the authors' pipeline: Amplifying reference gene primers gave estimates of nucleated cell counts. The protocol was immunoSEQ multiplex PCR, while the TCRdb copy is restricted to in-frame clones and leaves out a portion. Clone size and the V and J calls come from that table; the DNA yielded D and trimming. The repertoire holds 200,000 to 250,000 clones, 70% to 90% seen once, with 1.2% in the top ten. Germline values: CDR1 MDHEN, CDR2 SYDVKM. Deletions cut 2 bases from V and 0 bases from J, with 11 bases between. There are 15 residues in the CDR3.

This TCR derives from a man aged 25-45 years who had recovered from COVID-19. The chain has TRBV28 and TRBJ2-7; D may be TRBD1 (6 bases). Sequencing was performed on PBMCs or T cells enriched from blood (not recorded which). The CDR3 spells CASSLPDSSSYEQYF. The CDR3 DNA sequence: TGTGCCAGCAGTTTACCGGACAGCAGCTCCTACGAGCAGTACTTC.